A selection of T cell receptor beta chains follows, all from one sample in a study of cytomegalovirus exposure and HLA in healthy donors. Produced via immunoSEQ multiplex PCR; TCRdb's table is partial and in-frame only. The repertoire includes fewer than 250,000 clones, roughly 84% of them detected once, and about 2% sits in the top ten. The sequenced sample consisted of PBMCs. These receptor sequences come from a young woman in good health and CMV-seropositive. Each CDR3 is given without its conserved first and last residue.

V gene: TRBV5-6; J gene: TRBJ2-1; CDR3 protein: ASSFRPVSYNEQF
V gene: TRBV9; J gene: TRBJ1-1; CDR3 protein: ASSVTQGGTEAF
V gene: TRBV9; J gene: TRBJ1-1; CDR3 protein: ASSALAGGTEAF
V gene: TRBV30; J gene: TRBJ2-7; CDR3 protein: AWRTWTGNYEQY
V gene: TRBV9; J gene: TRBJ2-3; CDR3 protein: ASSPSKSREGTDTQY
V gene: TRBV5-1; J gene: TRBJ2-7; CDR3 protein: ASSLSTGTPYEQY
V gene: TRBV5-1; J gene: TRBJ2-5; CDR3 protein: ASSPPRTGETQY
V gene: TRBV7-2; J gene: TRBJ2-5; CDR3 protein: ASSSLPNSQETQY
V gene: TRBV19; J gene: TRBJ2-1; CDR3 protein: ASKVAVGGDEQF
V gene: TRBV4-1; J gene: TRBJ1-3; CDR3 protein: ASSRGQGFDSGNTIY
V gene: TRBV30; J gene: TRBJ1-1; CDR3 protein: AWSARNTEAF
V gene: TRBV4-1; J gene: TRBJ2-3; CDR3 protein: ASSQVGGTSGSGGNVDTQY
V gene: TRBV6-1; J gene: TRBJ2-5; CDR3 protein: ASSEGGQGAETQY
V gene: TRBV28; J gene: TRBJ1-1; CDR3 protein: ASRSSDTTAF
V gene: TRBV14; J gene: TRBJ2-3; CDR3 protein: ASSYVAGVNTQY
V gene: TRBV6-6; J gene: TRBJ1-5; CDR3 protein: ASSYQDRVRNQPQH
V gene: TRBV9; J gene: TRBJ2-7; CDR3 protein: ASSFSGRGYEQY
V gene: TRBV30; J gene: TRBJ1-1; CDR3 protein: AWRNRADTEAF
V gene: TRBV27; J gene: TRBJ1-1; CDR3 protein: ASSFEAGVNTEAF
V gene: TRBV28; J gene: TRBJ2-7; CDR3 protein: ASSLRTGAYEQY
V gene: TRBV29-1; J gene: TRBJ1-2; CDR3 protein: SATRSGEGYGYT
V gene: TRBV12-5; J gene: TRBJ2-3; CDR3 protein: ASGFLGTDTQY
V gene: TRBV15; J gene: TRBJ2-6; CDR3 protein: ATSRGAGTAGANVLT
V gene: TRBV5-4; J gene: TRBJ1-4; CDR3 protein: ASSLSDEKLF
V gene: TRBV7-8; J gene: TRBJ2-1; CDR3 protein: ASSPRDYHEQF
V gene: TRBV14; J gene: TRBJ1-1; CDR3 protein: ASSGRDTEAF
V gene: TRBV7-6; J gene: TRBJ1-1; CDR3 protein: ASSLGAKANTEAF
V gene: TRBV5-6; J gene: TRBJ1-4; CDR3 protein: ASSLSTGGWGSDYEKLF
V gene: TRBV4-1; J gene: TRBJ2-3; CDR3 protein: ASSQAGGATDTQY
V gene: TRBV6-1; J gene: TRBJ2-1; CDR3 protein: ASSEGGGGSYNEQF
V gene: TRBV6-5; J gene: TRBJ1-3; CDR3 protein: ASSYSGGAGNTIY
V gene: TRBV4-1; J gene: TRBJ2-7; CDR3 protein: ASSQDRAEMTTGQY
V gene: TRBV10-3; J gene: TRBJ2-2; CDR3 protein: AISESASGIDTGELF
V gene: TRBV11-2; J gene: TRBJ1-2; CDR3 protein: ASSQTVKDGYT
V gene: TRBV7-9; J gene: TRBJ2-7; CDR3 protein: ASKTGLNYEQY
V gene: TRBV27; J gene: TRBJ2-6; CDR3 protein: ASSLVGRGLAGVSGANVLT
V gene: TRBV27; J gene: TRBJ1-5; CDR3 protein: ASRPGGHQPQH
V gene: TRBV7-3; J gene: TRBJ2-7; CDR3 protein: ASSEVGQREQY
V gene: TRBV7-9; J gene: TRBJ2-7; CDR3 protein: ASSSSGRRISDEQY
V gene: TRBV11-2; J gene: TRBJ2-1; CDR3 protein: ASSPQTSGRGNEQF
V gene: TRBV2; J gene: TRBJ1-1; CDR3 protein: ASSPGQGARSEAF
V gene: TRBV5-1; J gene: TRBJ2-2; CDR3 protein: ASSPGTGQAGELF
V gene: TRBV14; J gene: TRBJ2-7; CDR3 protein: ASSPTREWYEQY
V gene: TRBV7-9; J gene: TRBJ2-3; CDR3 protein: ASRSGLTKPIDTQY
V gene: TRBV27; J gene: TRBJ1-5; CDR3 protein: ASSLGRNQPQH
V gene: TRBV25-1; J gene: TRBJ2-2; CDR3 protein: ASSPRTGWNTGELF
V gene: TRBV27; J gene: TRBJ2-1; CDR3 protein: ASSFADRGQSEQF
V gene: TRBV7-9; J gene: TRBJ1-1; CDR3 protein: ASSFRGVTTEAF
V gene: TRBV5-1; J gene: TRBJ2-7; CDR3 protein: ASSPGLGREQY
V gene: TRBV27; J gene: TRBJ2-5; CDR3 protein: ASSLSGLGQGQETQY
V gene: TRBV6-5; J gene: TRBJ2-7; CDR3 protein: ASSYSIRGYEQY
V gene: TRBV6-5; J gene: TRBJ1-5; CDR3 protein: ASSYRQGSQPQH
V gene: TRBV19; J gene: TRBJ1-5; CDR3 protein: ASRGTGRNQPQH
V gene: TRBV13; J gene: TRBJ1-1; CDR3 protein: ASSLGQGIRAF
V gene: TRBV6-5; J gene: TRBJ2-7; CDR3 protein: ASSSRVEEQY
V gene: TRBV19; J gene: TRBJ1-4; CDR3 protein: ASSMARNEKLF
V gene: TRBV6-7; J gene: TRBJ2-2; CDR3 protein: ATPGGLAGGLTGELF